This TCR beta chain was identified during a study of blood T cell repertoires in COVID-19. About the research overall: Specimens from acute and convalescent COVID-19 originated in the United States, Italy and Spain.

The CDR3 consists of 11 residues. V lost 2 bases, J lost 8 bases, and 5 bases lay in between. Assay used: immunoSEQ multiplex PCR; TCRdb lists only in-frame clones, some missing. The sample has about 59,000 clones, 75% to 95% seen once. The clonotype was recovered from a human donor in a cohort sampled during active COVID-19. V usage is TRBV12-3 or TRBV12-4 and J usage is TRBJ2-3, with D unresolved. The source material was peripheral blood. In DNA, the CDR3 is TGTGCCAGCAGTTTAATCGGTACGCAGTATTTT. Encoded protein: CASSLIGTQYF.